Listed below are T cell receptor beta chains from one sample, sequenced in a study of cytomegalovirus exposure and HLA in healthy donors. Generated by immunoSEQ multiplex PCR, the TCRdb table keeps only in-frame clones and is missing some. The table has 300,000 to 350,000 clones, 88% seen once; the top ten hold around 0.88%. Material for sequencing was PBMCs. The receptors shown here come from a man aged 25-45 years in good health and CMV-seronegative. Each CDR3 is given with its conserved first and last residue. The order of the fields is CDR3 protein, CDR3 DNA, V gene, J gene, clone size, D gene. A D gene is named only where the DNA matches it firmly. Not all rows give a size; the values are once, few, many and, for expanded clones, a class.

CDR3: CASSRQNEKLFF
DNA: TGTGCCAGCAGCCGACAGAATGAAAAACTGTTTTTT
V: TRBV6-5
J: TRBJ1-4
size: few
D: -

CDR3: CASSLVVDSNYGYTF
DNA: TGCGCCAGCAGCTTGGTGGTAGACAGTAACTATGGCTACACCTTC
V: TRBV5-1
J: TRBJ1-2
size: -
D: -

CDR3: CASSPPGQANTGELFF
DNA: TGTGCCAGCAGCCCCCCGGGACAGGCTAACACCGGGGAGCTGTTTTTT
V: TRBV9
J: TRBJ2-2
size: -
D: TRBD1

CDR3: CASSLPTRNTEAFF
DNA: TGTGCCAGCAGCTTACCAACACGGAACACTGAAGCTTTCTTT
V: TRBV5-4
J: TRBJ1-1
size: -
D: -

CDR3: CASSELAGAPSKQETQYF
DNA: TGTGCCAGCAGTGAACTAGCGGGGGCGCCATCCAAACAAGAGACCCAGTACTTC
V: TRBV2
J: TRBJ2-5
size: -
D: TRBD2

CDR3: CASSLATSSYNSPLHF
DNA: TGTGCCAGCAGCTTAGCCACGAGCTCCTATAATTCACCCCTCCACTTT
V: TRBV7-8
J: TRBJ1-6
size: -
D: -

CDR3: CASSQDQPGRGTLGAYNEQFF
DNA: TGCGCCAGCAGCCAAGACCAACCGGGTAGGGGGACCCTGGGGGCCTACAATGAGCAGTTCTTC
V: TRBV4-3
J: TRBJ2-1
size: once
D: -

CDR3: CASSSQADQYF
DNA: TGTGCCAGCAGCTCGCAGGCAGACCAGTACTTC
V: TRBV7-8
J: TRBJ2-5
size: -
D: -

CDR3: CSVGTANYGYTF
DNA: TGCAGCGTCGGGACAGCGAACTATGGCTACACCTTC
V: TRBV29-1
J: TRBJ1-2
size: once
D: TRBD1

CDR3: CASSFNTQDGKNIQYF
DNA: TGTGCCAGCAGTTTTAACACCCAAGATGGCAAAAACATTCAGTACTTC
V: TRBV28
J: TRBJ2-4
size: -
D: -

CDR3: CASSPSHSGPTPGYGYTF
DNA: TGTGCCAGCTCACCAAGTCACTCTGGCCCAACCCCGGGCTATGGCTACACCTTC
V: TRBV18
J: TRBJ1-2
size: -
D: -

CDR3: CASSLTTGTNYGYTF
DNA: TGTGCCAGCAGCCTGACGACAGGGACAAACTATGGCTACACCTTC
V: TRBV9
J: TRBJ1-2
size: -
D: TRBD1

CDR3: CASSPTSGGAALNEQFF
DNA: TGTGCCAGCAGTCCCACTAGCGGGGGGGCAGCGTTAAATGAGCAGTTCTTC
V: TRBV6-4
J: TRBJ2-1
size: -
D: TRBD2

CDR3: CASSGRDRADQPQHF
DNA: TGTGCCAGCAGTGGGCGGGACAGGGCCGATCAGCCCCAGCATTTT
V: TRBV2
J: TRBJ1-5
size: once
D: TRBD1

CDR3: CASSYAGGGYTF
DNA: TGTGCCAGCAGTTACGCGGGCGGAGGCTACACCTTC
V: TRBV6-5
J: TRBJ1-2
size: -
D: -

CDR3: CASRPGTGIYEQYF
DNA: TGTGCCAGCAGACCCGGGACAGGGATCTACGAGCAGTACTTC
V: TRBV11-2
J: TRBJ2-7
size: -
D: TRBD1

CDR3: CASSPGVGDNQPQHF
DNA: TGTGCCAGCAGCCCGGGCGTAGGGGACAATCAGCCCCAGCATTTT
V: TRBV5-4
J: TRBJ1-5
size: -
D: -

CDR3: CSVGSLAAFGNEQYF
DNA: TGCAGCGTTGGTTCGTTGGCGGCTTTTGGAAACGAGCAGTACTTC
V: TRBV29-1
J: TRBJ2-7
size: -
D: -

CDR3: CASSRTGVTEAFF
DNA: TGCGCCAGCAGCAGGACAGGGGTTACTGAAGCTTTCTTT
V: TRBV5-1
J: TRBJ1-1
size: -
D: TRBD1

CDR3: CASSYAGGQDEAFF
DNA: TGTGCCAGCAGTTACGCAGGGGGACAGGATGAAGCTTTCTTT
V: TRBV6-6
J: TRBJ1-1
size: -
D: TRBD1

CDR3: CASALVGTSGTGELFF
DNA: TGTGCTAGTGCCCTTGTCGGGACTAGCGGGACCGGGGAGCTGTTTTTT
V: TRBV12-5
J: TRBJ2-2
size: -
D: TRBD2

CDR3: CASSQDQETQYF
DNA: TGCGCCAGCAGCCAAGATCAGGAGACCCAGTACTTC
V: TRBV4-1
J: TRBJ2-5
size: -
D: -

CDR3: CASSLPRQGVLNEQFF
DNA: TGCGCCAGCAGCTTGCCCCGACAGGGGGTTCTCAATGAGCAGTTCTTC
V: TRBV5-1
J: TRBJ2-1
size: -
D: TRBD1

CDR3: CASSPRDHSSGANVLTF
DNA: TGCGCCAGCAGCCCACGGGATCATTCCTCTGGGGCCAACGTCCTGACTTTC
V: TRBV4-1
J: TRBJ2-6
size: -
D: -

CDR3: CSAARDRAWETQYF
DNA: TGCAGCGCCGCCCGGGACAGGGCCTGGGAGACCCAGTACTTC
V: TRBV29-1
J: TRBJ2-5
size: once
D: TRBD1

CDR3: CASSAGTGRMEDNEQFF
DNA: TGCGCCAGCAGCGCCGGGACAGGGAGAATGGAGGACAATGAGCAGTTCTTC
V: TRBV5-1
J: TRBJ2-1
size: -
D: TRBD1

CDR3: CASSLTGGNSPLHF
DNA: TGCGCCAGCAGCTTGACAGGGGGCAACTCACCCCTCCACTTT
V: TRBV5-1
J: TRBJ1-6
size: -
D: TRBD1

CDR3: CASSPRGGTYEQYF
DNA: TGTGCCAGCAGCCCCCGCGGGGGAACCTACGAGCAGTACTTC
V: TRBV7-2
J: TRBJ2-7
size: -
D: TRBD2

CDR3: CASSLGLAGGYYEQYF
DNA: TGCGCCAGCAGCTTGGGGCTAGCGGGGGGTTACTACGAGCAGTACTTC
V: TRBV5-1
J: TRBJ2-7
size: -
D: TRBD2

CDR3: CASSRAGTGGVKSGANVLTF
DNA: TGTGCCAGCTCACGCGCCGGAACAGGGGGCGTTAAATCTGGGGCCAACGTCCTGACTTTC
V: TRBV18
J: TRBJ2-6
size: -
D: TRBD1

CDR3: CASSQGTGYAGELFF
DNA: TGTGCCAGCAGTCAGGGGACAGGGTACGCCGGGGAGCTGTTTTTT
V: TRBV27
J: TRBJ2-2
size: -
D: TRBD1

CDR3: CASSPYRHGVYEQYF
DNA: TGTGCCAGCAGCCCATACCGTCACGGGGTCTACGAGCAGTACTTC
V: TRBV7-9
J: TRBJ2-7
size: -
D: -

CDR3: CASRRDRATEAFF
DNA: TGTGCCAGCAGGAGAGACAGGGCCACTGAAGCTTTCTTT
V: TRBV6-5
J: TRBJ1-1
size: -
D: TRBD1

CDR3: CASSLQGNNSPLHF
DNA: TGTGCCAGCAGTCTACAGGGGAACAATTCACCCCTCCACTTT
V: TRBV5-4
J: TRBJ1-6
size: -
D: TRBD1

CDR3: CASSPGQGNSPLHF
DNA: TGTGCCAGCAGCCCTGGACAGGGGAATTCACCCCTCCACTTT
V: TRBV7-9
J: TRBJ1-6
size: few
D: TRBD1

CDR3: CASSFEGDQPQHF
DNA: TGCGCCAGCAGCTTCGAGGGTGATCAGCCCCAGCATTTT
V: TRBV5-1
J: TRBJ1-5
size: few
D: -

CDR3: CASSQERMRGYTF
DNA: TGCGCCAGCAGCCAAGAGAGAATGAGAGGCTACACCTTC
V: TRBV4-3
J: TRBJ1-2
size: -
D: -

CDR3: CASRPPTGMVHEQYF
DNA: TGTGCCAGCAGACCACCTACAGGGATGGTCCACGAGCAGTACTTC
V: TRBV28
J: TRBJ2-7
size: -
D: -

CDR3: CASSPGQRGQETQYF
DNA: TGTGCCAGCAGTCCGGGACAGCGGGGGCAAGAGACCCAGTACTTC
V: TRBV7-9
J: TRBJ2-5
size: -
D: -

CDR3: CAISRSGTGVGSYNEQFF
DNA: TGTGCCATCAGCCGTTCCGGGACAGGGGTTGGGTCCTACAATGAGCAGTTCTTC
V: TRBV10-3
J: TRBJ2-1
size: -
D: TRBD1

CDR3: CASSYMTGGRETQYF
DNA: TGTGCCAGCAGTTACATGACAGGGGGACGAGAGACCCAGTACTTC
V: TRBV6-6
J: TRBJ2-5
size: -
D: TRBD1

CDR3: CASSTHTDRSYGYTF
DNA: TGCGCCAGCAGCACGCACACGGACAGATCCTATGGCTACACCTTC
V: TRBV5-1
J: TRBJ1-2
size: -
D: -

CDR3: CASSYSIGGGNTIYF
DNA: TGTGCCAGCAGTTACTCGATCGGGGGTGGAAACACCATATATTTT
V: TRBV6-6
J: TRBJ1-3
size: -
D: -

CDR3: CASSLNGGSEQPQHF
DNA: TGTGCCAGCAGCTTAAATGGGGGCTCTGAACAGCCCCAGCATTTT
V: TRBV7-9
J: TRBJ1-5
size: -
D: -

CDR3: CASSLPRTGVGYGYTF
DNA: TGTGCCAGCAGCTTGCCACGGACAGGGGTAGGCTATGGCTACACCTTC
V: TRBV5-6
J: TRBJ1-2
size: -
D: TRBD1

CDR3: CASSPGTGQTGYTF
DNA: TGCGCCAGCAGCCCGGGGACAGGGCAAACTGGCTACACCTTC
V: TRBV5-1
J: TRBJ1-2
size: -
D: TRBD1

CDR3: CASSEQGATSGANVLTF
DNA: TGTGCCAGCAGTGAACAGGGGGCCACCTCTGGGGCCAACGTCCTGACTTTC
V: TRBV2
J: TRBJ2-6
size: -
D: TRBD1

CDR3: CASSPFSGGTYNEQFF
DNA: TGCGCCAGCAGCCCCTTCAGCGGGGGGACCTACAATGAGCAGTTCTTC
V: TRBV5-1
J: TRBJ2-1
size: -
D: TRBD2

CDR3: CASSNSGGRDEQYF
DNA: TGTGCCAGCAGCAACAGCGGGGGGCGGGACGAGCAGTACTTC
V: TRBV11-2
J: TRBJ2-7
size: few
D: TRBD2

CDR3: CASSLVQIGTDTQYF
DNA: TGCGCCAGCAGCTTGGTACAGATAGGCACAGATACGCAGTATTTT
V: TRBV5-1
J: TRBJ2-3
size: -
D: -

CDR3: CASSFFRTGNYGYTF
DNA: TGTGCCAGTAGTTTCTTCCGGACAGGGAACTATGGCTACACCTTC
V: TRBV19
J: TRBJ1-2
size: -
D: TRBD1

CDR3: CASSVTRGSDSPLHF
DNA: TGTGCCAGCAGTGTCACCCGGGGGTCGGATTCACCCCTCCACTTT
V: TRBV6-1
J: TRBJ1-6
size: -
D: -

CDR3: CASSYSQRYGYTF
DNA: TGTGCCAGCAGTTACTCCCAGCGCTATGGCTACACCTTC
V: TRBV6-5
J: TRBJ1-2
size: once
D: -

CDR3: CAWMRQALYNEQFF
DNA: TGTGCCTGGATGAGACAGGCCCTATACAATGAGCAGTTCTTC
V: TRBV30
J: TRBJ2-1
size: -
D: -

CDR3: CASSDSGTSTGELFF
DNA: TGTGCCAGCAGTGACTCCGGGACTAGCACCGGGGAGCTGTTTTTT
V: TRBV6-4
J: TRBJ2-2
size: few
D: TRBD2

CDR3: CASSNENYGYTF
DNA: TGTGCCAGCTCAAACGAGAACTATGGCTACACCTTC
V: TRBV18
J: TRBJ1-2
size: -
D: -

CDR3: CASSLLRTGGYGYTF
DNA: TGTGCCAGCAGCCTCCTTCGGACAGGGGGGTATGGCTACACCTTC
V: TRBV7-9
J: TRBJ1-2
size: -
D: TRBD1

CDR3: CASSYRAGVGTEAFF
DNA: TGTGCCAGCAGTTACCGCGCGGGGGTGGGGACTGAAGCTTTCTTT
V: TRBV6-8
J: TRBJ1-1
size: many
D: -

CDR3: CASSQGVAGSPGNEQFF
DNA: TGTGCCAGCAGCCAAGGGGTAGCGGGGTCGCCGGGCAATGAGCAGTTCTTC
V: TRBV4-2
J: TRBJ2-1
size: -
D: TRBD2

CDR3: CASSSNALGQNRGNTIYF
DNA: TGTGCCAGCAGCTCGAATGCCCTTGGACAAAACCGTGGGAACACCATATATTTT
V: TRBV11-2
J: TRBJ1-3
size: -
D: -